The clone carrying this TCR beta chain was detected ten times or more. CDR3 length: 14 amino acids. V was shortened by 3 bases and J by 4 bases, with 12 bases between the two germline ends. Germline CDR1 is MDHEN and CDR2 is SYDVKM. Molecules of cDNA were individually given unique molecular identifiers that were attached to them. Each CDR3 protein gets one entry after TCRdb re-called the 5' RACE reads with MiXCR. The sample records fewer than 100,000 distinct CDR3 sequences, 5% to 6.5% being singletons. This entry belongs to a study of early T cells in non-severe SARS-CoV-2 infection. Material: whole blood. The gene calls are TRBV28 and TRBJ1-2; D unresolved. This receptor was identified in an adult who was a healthcare worker with PCR-confirmed SARS-CoV-2 infection or an uninfected control (not recorded which). CDR3 sequence reads: CASSFGGESYGYTF. The DNA of the CDR3 is TGTGCCAGCAGTTTCGGCGGGGAAAGCTATGGCTACACCTTC.